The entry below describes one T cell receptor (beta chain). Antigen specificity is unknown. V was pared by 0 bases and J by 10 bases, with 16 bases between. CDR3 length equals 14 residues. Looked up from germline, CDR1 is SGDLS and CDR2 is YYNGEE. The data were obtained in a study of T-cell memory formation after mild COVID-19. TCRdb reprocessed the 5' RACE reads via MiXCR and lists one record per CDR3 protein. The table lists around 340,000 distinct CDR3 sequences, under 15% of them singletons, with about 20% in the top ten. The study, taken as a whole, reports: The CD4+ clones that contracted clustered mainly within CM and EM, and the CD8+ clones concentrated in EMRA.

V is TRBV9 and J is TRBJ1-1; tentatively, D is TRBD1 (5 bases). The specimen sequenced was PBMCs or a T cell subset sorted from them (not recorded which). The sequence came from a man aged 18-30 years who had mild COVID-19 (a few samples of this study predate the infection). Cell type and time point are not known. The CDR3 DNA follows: TGTGCCAGCAGCGTAGCCGACCGACCGGGGCGAGCTTTCTTT. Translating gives CASSVADRPGRAFF. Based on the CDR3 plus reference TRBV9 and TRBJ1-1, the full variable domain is DSGVTQTPKHLITATGQRVTLRCSPRSGDLSVYWYQQSLDQGLQFLIQYYNGEERAKGNILERFSAQQFPDLHSELNLSSLELGDSALYFCASSVADRPGRAFFGQGTRLTVV.